Included here is one T cell receptor (beta chain) sequence, with context. Its antigen is not known. Measured with immunoSEQ multiplex PCR; TCRdb has only the in-frame clones, and not every one. The table has 70,000 to 95,000 clones, under 85% seen once. This sample is part of a study of neoadjuvant anti-PD-1 for oral cavity cancer. Study in general: Before surgery, most patients got three to four biweekly 3 mg/kg nivolumab doses. Non-progressing patients received a fourth nivolumab dose near day 43, then surgery on days 50-56. Whole-study findings and limits: Treg/Th17 ratio rose with pretreatment blood and fell with post-treatment tumor TCRbeta clonality.

The CDR3 extends over 18 amino acids. This chain uses TRBV12-2 with TRBJ2-7. TRBV12-2 is annotated as a pseudogene. This specimen consisted of PBMCs, obtained before nivolumab (anti-PD-1) treatment. This TCR was recovered from a person aged 40 to 85 with oral cavity squamous cell carcinoma. The chain's CDR3 is CASRLERVDTGDYYEQYF. The CDR3 bases are TGTGCAAGTCGCTTAGAACGAGTAGACACAGGGGACTACTACGAGCAGTACTTC.